These 23 T cell receptor beta chains were sequenced from one sample in a study of coeliac disease (dated by TCRdb to about 2022). Library prep was done by the immunoSEQ multiplex PCR assay. In TCRdb, the immuneACCESS table is reduced to in-frame sequences with V and J assigned. These tables do not hold every clone; where another copy was compared, an unresolved V gene accounts for under half, and the others remain unexplained. The sample table records roughly 6,500 clones; roughly 66% of these occur just once. About 7% of the sample goes to the ten largest clones. Sequences were obtained from lamina propria lymphocytes from the gut. In the paper's terms, the cell subset or site label means: lamina propria cell (LPC) fraction of small intestinal biopsy. The receptors were gathered from a man aged 50 or older with active celiac disease.

This clone appeared a few times. This sequence joins TRBV2 and TRBJ2-7; D might be TRBD1 (5 bases). The CDR3 is 14 residues long. Germline-derived CDR1 and CDR2 are SNHLY and FYNNEI. V was trimmed by 3 bases and J by 2 bases, leaving 11 bases between them. Here the CDR3 DNA reads TGTGCCAGCAGTGACAGGGTACGAGCCTACGAGCAGTACGTC. This codes for CASSDRVRAYEQYV.

V usage is TRBV5-1 and J usage is TRBJ2-1; D possibly corresponds to TRBD2 (6 bases). V lost 6 bases and J lost 7, with 14 bases in between. Germline V gene sequence: CDR1 SGHRS, CDR2 YFSETQ. The length of the CDR3 is 13 residues. The CDR3 DNA reads TGCGCCAGCACAGCTAGCGCGGAGAATGAGCAGTTCTTC. This encodes CASTASAENEQFF.

The V and J genes are TRBV5-1 and TRBJ2-7; maybe TRBD1 (5 bases). Per germline, CDR1 SGHRS and CDR2 YFSETQ. The CDR3 contains 14 residues. The V end was cut by 4 bases, the J end by 0 bases, with 11 bases between. The CDR3 nucleotides read TGCGCCAGCAGCCCCGATACAGGCTCCTACGAGCAGTACTTC. This translates into CASSPDTGSYEQYF.

The chain couples TRBV19 to TRBJ2-5; D unresolved. The CDR3 is 11 amino acids. Looked up from germline, CDR1 is LNHDA and CDR2 is SQIVND (reference sequence). The germline V and J ends were trimmed by 3 bases and 5 bases, with 4 bases remaining between them. Here the CDR3 reads CASSMRETQYF. The CDR3 coding sequence is TGTGCCAGTAGTATGCGGGAGACCCAGTACTTC.

This rearrangement joins TRBV29-1 to TRBJ1-1; D call uncertain. Deletions cut 7 bases from V and 2 bases from J, with 11 bases between. The CDR3 has 12 amino acids. Germline lookup yields CDR1 SQVTM and CDR2 ANQGSEA. The CDR3 loop reads CSARSANTEAFF. CDR3 nucleotide sequence: TGCAGCGCTAGATCCGCAAACACTGAAGCTTTCTTT.

For the CDR3, the DNA is TGTGCCAGCAGCTTACTGGGACAGGGAGGAGAGACCCAGTACTTC. It specifies CASSLLGQGGETQYF. The chain is built from TRBV7-3 and TRBJ2-5, with TRBD1 matching over 9 bases. The CDR3 is 15 amino acids. Trimming cost V 2 bases and J 4 bases; bases outside gene matches: 5. Germline V lookup: CDR1 SGHTA, CDR2 FQGTGA.

The V and J genes are TRBV2 and TRBJ2-3; TRBD2 matches 12 bases. With 6 bases clipped from V and 2 bases from J, the junction kept 9 bases outside the gene matches. This CDR3 region has 17 residues. Germline lookup yields CDR1 SNHLY and CDR2 FYNNEI. The chain's CDR3 is CASRPNGLAGSTDTQYF. The CDR3 coding sequence is TGTGCCAGCAGGCCAAATGGACTAGCGGGGTCCACAGATACGCAGTATTTT.

The chain employs TRBV15 and TRBJ1-5; D remains ambiguous. The germline V and J ends were trimmed by 4 bases and 0 bases, with 7 bases remaining between them. The CDR3 is 14 amino acids. Germline V lookup: CDR1 LNHNV, CDR2 YYDKDF (reference sequence). Written as DNA, the CDR3 is TGTGCCACCAGCACGGGTTATAGCAATCAGCCCCAGCATTTT. Translating it yields CATSTGYSNQPQHF.

This clone appeared a few times. V is TRBV5-4 and J is TRBJ2-7, with TRBD1 identical over 7 bases. CDR1 is SGHNT and CDR2 is YYREEE in the germline V gene (reference sequence). This CDR3 spans 14 amino acids. J was trimmed by 4 bases and V by 3 bases; bases with no gene match: 7. The CDR3: CASSSEGTDYEQYF. CDR3 coding DNA: TGTGCCAGCAGCTCCGAAGGGACAGATTACGAGCAGTACTTC.

This chain connects TRBV11-3 to TRBJ2-1; 10 positions match TRBD1. Germline-derived CDR1 and CDR2 are SGHNT and YENEEA. Trimming cost V 5 bases and J 6 bases; bases outside gene matches: 4. The CDR3 has 14 amino acids. CDR3 sequence (DNA): TGTGCCAGCAGCCCGGGACAGGGGATCAATGAGCAGTTCTTC. Its protein product is CASSPGQGINEQFF.

The J gene is TRBJ2-3, the V gene TRBV7-6, with D tentatively TRBD2 (7 bases). V gave up 6 bases and J gave up 3 bases, with 19 bases separating them. The CDR3 is 16 amino acids. Germline assignment: CDR1 SGHVS and CDR2 FNYEAQ. CDR3 nucleotide sequence: TGTGCCAGCAGATTGGGGGGGAGGGGGGCGACAGATACGCAGTATTTT. It translates to CASRLGGRGATDTQYF.

This rearrangement joins TRBV29-1 to TRBJ1-1; 8 positions match TRBD1. V trimming: 7 bases; J trimming: 3 bases; junction bases outside the gene matches: 7. This CDR3 region has 13 residues. Germline-derived CDR1 and CDR2 are SQVTM and ANQGSEA. The CDR3 here is CSGAGGSDTEAFF. CDR3 coding DNA: TGCAGCGGGGCAGGGGGCTCAGACACTGAAGCTTTCTTT.

This rearrangement joins TRBV28 to TRBJ1-2; the D gene is possibly TRBD1 (6 bases). V gave up 6 bases and J gave up 8 bases, with 16 bases separating them. Germline lookup yields CDR1 MDHEN and CDR2 SYDVKM. This CDR3 region has 13 residues. The chain's CDR3 is CASSPDGGAGYTF. In DNA form, the CDR3 reads TGTGCCAGCAGCCCCGATGGGGGGGCGGGCTACACCTTC.

The chain is built from TRBV19 and TRBJ1-1, with a possible D match to TRBD1 (6 bases). This CDR3 has 14 residues. V was clipped by 5 bases and J by 1 base, with 11 bases between them. Germline CDR1 is LNHDA and CDR2 is SQIVND (reference sequence). The chain's CDR3 is CASSVGQKNTEAFF. The CDR3 DNA reads as TGTGCCAGTAGTGTAGGACAGAAGAACACTGAAGCTTTCTTT.

The DNA for the CDR3 is TGTGCCAGCACCCAAGGGCAGGGCGGAGGCTACACCTTC. This encodes CASTQGQGGGYTF. The chain employs TRBV6-5 and TRBJ1-2, with D possibly being TRBD1 (5 bases). The CDR3 is 13 residues long. Germline loops: CDR1 MNHEY, CDR2 SVGAGI. Between the trimmed V and J ends, which lost 7 bases and 8 bases, there was a span of 17 bases.

Details on this clone: Other DNA sequences from this sample encode an identical CDR3 as well. CDR3 sequence (DNA): TGTGCCATCAGTATAGGACTTGGCGATTCACCCCTCCACTTT. Protein sequence: CAISIGLGDSPLHF. The chain is built from TRBV10-3 and TRBJ1-6; D not resolved. Germline CDR1 reads ENHRY; CDR2 reads SYGVKD. This CDR3 contains 14 residues. The V end was cut by 5 bases, the J end by 8 bases, with 13 bases between.

CDR3 DNA sequence: TGTGCCAGCAGTAAACAGGGCAGCACTGAAGCTTTCTTT. The encoded protein is CASSKQGSTEAFF. The J gene is TRBJ1-1, the V gene TRBV6-5; perhaps TRBD1 as D (6 bases). The V gene's germline CDR1 is MNHEY and CDR2 SVGAGI. The CDR3 covers 13 residues. The V gene lost 5 bases and the J gene lost 4 bases, with 11 bases spanning the gap.

This chain joins TRBV11-3 and TRBJ2-1; TRBD2 agrees at 9 bases. The CDR3 loop spans 15 amino acids. Germline V gives CDR1 SGHNT, CDR2 YENEEA. V lost 3 bases and J lost 8; bases outside the gene matches: 8. DNA of the CDR3: TGTGCCAGCAGCTTCCAAGCGGGAGGCGTCCATGAGCAGTTCTTC. Its translation: CASSFQAGGVHEQFF. The full variable domain, with the rest looked up from reference TRBV11-3 and TRBJ2-1, is EAGVVQSPRYKIIEKKQPVAFWCNPISGHNTLYWYLQNLGQGPELLIRYENEEAVDDSQLPKDRFSAERLKGVDSTLKIQPAELGDSAVYLCASSFQAGGVHEQFFGPGTRLTVL.

The chain joins TRBV7-9 to TRBJ1-2; TRBD1 aligns across 8 bases. CDR3 size: 17 residues. Unmatched junction bases numbered 14, after V lost 5 bases and J lost 3 bases. The germline CDR1 and CDR2 sequences are SEHNR and FQNEAQ (reference sequence). For the CDR3, the DNA is TGTGCCAGCAGCCGGGGAGTGACAGGGGCGTCGGACTATGGCTACACCTTC. This translates into CASSRGVTGASDYGYTF.

This sequence joins TRBV7-2 and TRBJ2-6, with D tentatively TRBD2 (6 bases). Deletions cut 2 bases from V and 0 bases from J, with 14 bases between. The CDR3 runs 18 residues. CDR1 and CDR2 (germline): SGHTA, FQGNSA. The CDR3 DNA reads TGTGCCAGCAGCTTAACTTTTGCCGGGGGCTCTGGGGCCAACGTCCTGACTTTC. Protein product: CASSLTFAGGSGANVLTF.

The chain uses TRBV6-5 and TRBJ2-2; D might be TRBD1 (6 bases). This CDR3 contains 16 residues. Trimming shortened V by 4 bases and J by 1 base, and 13 bases separated the two germline ends. Germline V gene lookup returns CDR1 MNHEY and CDR2 SVGAGI. The DNA for the CDR3 is TGTGCCAGCAGTTTCCGGAGACAGGTGAACACCGGGGAGCTGTTTTTT. Translation gives CASSFRRQVNTGELFF.

This clone came up a few times. The V and J genes are TRBV5-8 and TRBJ2-6, with D perhaps matching TRBD1 (5 bases). Germline CDR1 and CDR2: SGHTS and YDEGEE. The CDR3 is 17 amino acids. The V end lost 4 bases, the J end lost 2 bases, and 16 bases lay between the germline ends. The CDR3, as DNA: TGTGCCAGCAGCCCTTTCGCAGGGAAGGCTGGGGCCAACGTCCTGACTTTC. Translation: CASSPFAGKAGANVLTF.

This sequence joins TRBV11-2 and TRBJ1-2; 11 nucleotides match TRBD1. V shed 0 bases and J 4 bases; nucleotides not matched to a gene: 4. The CDR3 length is 16 residues. From germline, CDR1 is SGHAT and CDR2 FQNNGV. The CDR3 DNA sequence: TGTGCCAGCAGCTTAGATGGCGGGACAGGGGGCTATGGCTACACCTTC. Encoded protein: CASSLDGGTGGYGYTF.